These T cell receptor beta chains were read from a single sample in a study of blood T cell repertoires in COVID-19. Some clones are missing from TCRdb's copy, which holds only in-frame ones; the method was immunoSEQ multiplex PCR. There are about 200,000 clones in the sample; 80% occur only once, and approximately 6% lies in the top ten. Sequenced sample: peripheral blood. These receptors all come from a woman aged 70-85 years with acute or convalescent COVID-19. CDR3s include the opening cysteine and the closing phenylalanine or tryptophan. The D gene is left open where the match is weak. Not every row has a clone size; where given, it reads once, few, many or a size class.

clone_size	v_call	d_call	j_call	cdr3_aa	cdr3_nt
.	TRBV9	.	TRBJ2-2	CASSARRGTGELFF	TGTGCCAGCAGCGCAAGGAGGGGCACCGGGGAGCTGTTTTTT
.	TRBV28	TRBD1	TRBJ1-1	CASSSGGGLTEAFF	TGTGCCAGCAGTTCAGGGGGCGGATTAACTGAAGCTTTCTTT
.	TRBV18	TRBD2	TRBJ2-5	CASSLGLAESSGETQYF	TGTGCCAGCTCACTAGGACTAGCGGAGAGTAGTGGGGAGACCCAGTACTTC
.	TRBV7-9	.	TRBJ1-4	CASSFTGGASSEKLFF	TGTGCCAGCAGCTTCACGGGGGGCGCGTCAAGTGAAAAACTGTTTTTT
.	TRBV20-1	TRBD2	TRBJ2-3	CSASATLAGGPGDTQYF	TGCAGTGCTAGTGCCACCTTAGCGGGGGGGCCAGGAGATACGCAGTATTTT
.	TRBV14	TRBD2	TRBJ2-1	CASSSFRLANMGDEQFF	TGTGCCAGCAGCTCCTTTCGACTAGCCAATATGGGCGATGAGCAGTTCTTC
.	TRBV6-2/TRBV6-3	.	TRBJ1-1	CASSYFPRDMNTEAFF	TGTGCCAGCAGTTACTTCCCACGCGACATGAACACTGAAGCTTTCTTT
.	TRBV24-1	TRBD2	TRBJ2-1	CATSDFSSGVYNEQFF	TGTGCCACCAGTGATTTCTCTAGCGGGGTATACAATGAGCAGTTCTTC
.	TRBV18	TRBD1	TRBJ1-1	CASSPLTGRNTEAFF	TGTGCCAGCTCACCCTTGACAGGGCGGAACACTGAAGCTTTCTTT
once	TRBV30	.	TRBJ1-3	CAWRGGHSGNTIYF	TGTGCCTGGAGAGGGGGTCACTCTGGAAACACCATATATTTT
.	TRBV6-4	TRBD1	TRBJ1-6	CASSDGQGASPLHF	TGTGCCAGCAGTGACGGACAGGGGGCTTCACCCCTCCACTTT
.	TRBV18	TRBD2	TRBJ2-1	CASSTLVASGRDNEQFF	TGTGCCAGCTCAACGCTGGTGGCTAGCGGGCGGGACAATGAGCAGTTCTTC
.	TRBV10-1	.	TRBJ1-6	CASSAGSYNSPLHF	TGCGCCAGCAGTGCGGGAAGCTATAATTCACCCCTCCACTTT
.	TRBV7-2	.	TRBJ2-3	CASSPAGPTDTQYF	TGTGCCAGCAGCCCTGCCGGTCCGACAGATACGCAGTATTTT
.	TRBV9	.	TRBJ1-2	CASSPRGGTNYGYTF	TGTGCCAGCAGCCCGAGAGGGGGAACTAACTATGGCTACACCTTC
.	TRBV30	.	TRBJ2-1	CAWSAGTEQFF	TGTGCCTGGAGCGCCGGGACAGAGCAGTTCTTC
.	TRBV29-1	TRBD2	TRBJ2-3	CSVRTSGRVDTQYF	TGCAGCGTGAGGACTAGCGGGAGGGTAGATACGCAGTATTTT
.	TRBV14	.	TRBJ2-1	CASSPPTGTSPYNEQFF	TGTGCCAGCAGCCCGCCGACCGGGACTTCACCCTACAATGAGCAGTTCTTC
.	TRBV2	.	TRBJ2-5	CASSGRESLAQYF	TGTGCCAGCAGTGGCCGGGAGTCGTTGGCCCAGTACTTC
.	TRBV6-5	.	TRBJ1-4	CASSSGLGQLFF	TGTGCCAGCAGCTCAGGGCTAGGTCAACTGTTTTTT
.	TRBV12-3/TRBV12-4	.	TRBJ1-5	CASSFSSGSPQHF	TGTGCCAGCAGTTTCTCTTCGGGGAGTCCCCAGCATTTT
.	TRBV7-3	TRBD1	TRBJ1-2	CASSPSGQTPYGYTF	TGTGCCAGCAGCCCCTCGGGACAGACCCCCTATGGCTACACCTTC
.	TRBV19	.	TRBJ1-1	CASSREWGGVQSEAFF	TGTGCCAGTAGCCGAGAGTGGGGGGGCGTACAGTCTGAAGCTTTCTTT
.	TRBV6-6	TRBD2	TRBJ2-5	CASSSATGLAGETQYF	TGTGCCAGCAGTTCCGCAACGGGACTAGCGGGAGAGACCCAGTACTTC
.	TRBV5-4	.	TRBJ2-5	CASSLGGLGGRSQETQYF	TGTGCCAGCAGCTTGGGTGGGCTGGGGGGACGGTCACAAGAGACCCAGTACTTC
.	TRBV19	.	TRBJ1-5	CASSSLDLGGDQPQHF	TGTGCCAGTAGTAGTCTCGACCTAGGAGGGGATCAGCCCCAGCATTTT
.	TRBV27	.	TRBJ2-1	CASSWGGLIFNEQFF	TGTGCCAGCAGTTGGGGGGGGCTGATATTCAATGAGCAGTTCTTC
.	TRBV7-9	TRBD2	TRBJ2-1	CASSPPGLDYNEQFF	TGTGCCAGCAGCCCGCCGGGACTAGACTACAATGAGCAGTTCTTC
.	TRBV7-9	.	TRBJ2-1	CASGGKSYNEQFF	TGTGCCAGCGGCGGTAAATCCTACAATGAGCAGTTCTTC
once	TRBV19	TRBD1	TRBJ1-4	CASSTTGEGEKLFF	TGTGCCAGTAGTACGACAGGGGAGGGTGAAAAACTGTTTTTT
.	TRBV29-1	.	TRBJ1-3	CSVLDSTRGNTIYF	TGCAGCGTCCTGGACAGTACGCGAGGAAACACCATATATTTT
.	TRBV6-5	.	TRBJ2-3	CASSPRVADTQYF	TGTGCCAGCAGTCCTCGAGTGGCAGATACGCAGTATTTT
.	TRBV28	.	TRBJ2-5	CASRVGGPQETQYF	TGTGCCAGCAGGGTCGGGGGACCACAAGAGACCCAGTACTTC
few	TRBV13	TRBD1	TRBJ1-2	CASEGQANYGYTF	TGTGCCAGCGAAGGACAGGCTAACTATGGCTACACCTTC
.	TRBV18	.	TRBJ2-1	CASSQQEGEQFF	TGTGCCAGCTCACAACAGGAAGGGGAGCAGTTCTTC
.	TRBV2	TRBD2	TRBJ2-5	CASTLPLAGGETQYF	TGTGCCAGCACCCTACCCCTAGCGGGGGGAGAAACCCAGTACTTC
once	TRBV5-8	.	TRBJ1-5	CASSLQGNQPQHF	TGTGCCAGCAGCTTGCAGGGGAATCAGCCCCAGCATTTT
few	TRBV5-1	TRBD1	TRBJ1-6	CASSYFDRGYSPLHF	TGCGCCAGCAGCTATTTCGACAGGGGGTATTCACCCCTCCACTTT
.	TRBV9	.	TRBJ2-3	CASSVGGNTDTQYF	TGTGCCAGCAGCGTAGGTGGCAACACAGATACGCAGTATTTT
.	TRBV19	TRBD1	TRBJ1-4	CASSGKTGVEKLFF	TGTGCCAGTAGTGGTAAGACAGGGGTTGAAAAACTGTTTTTT
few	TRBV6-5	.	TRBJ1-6	CPTGIWGSPLHF	TGTCCCACGGGGATTTGGGGTTCACCCCTCCACTTT
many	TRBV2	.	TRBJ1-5	CASSDGRNSNQPQHF	TGTGCCAGCAGTGACGGCAGGAATAGCAATCAGCCCCAGCATTTT
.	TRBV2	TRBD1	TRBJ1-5	CASRLTGNQPQHF	TGTGCCAGCAGATTGACAGGGAATCAGCCCCAGCATTTT